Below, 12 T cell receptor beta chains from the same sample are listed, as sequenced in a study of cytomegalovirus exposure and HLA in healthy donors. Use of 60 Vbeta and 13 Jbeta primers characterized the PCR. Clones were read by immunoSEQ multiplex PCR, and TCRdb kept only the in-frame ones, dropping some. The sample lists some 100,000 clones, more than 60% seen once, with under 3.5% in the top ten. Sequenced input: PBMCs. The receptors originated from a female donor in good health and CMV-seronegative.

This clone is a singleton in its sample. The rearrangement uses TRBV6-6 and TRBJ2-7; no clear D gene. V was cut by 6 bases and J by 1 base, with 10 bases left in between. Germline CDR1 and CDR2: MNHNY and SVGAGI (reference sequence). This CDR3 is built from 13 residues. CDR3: CASRTDPSYEQYF. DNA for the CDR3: TGTGCCAGCAGAACAGACCCTTCCTACGAGCAGTACTTC.

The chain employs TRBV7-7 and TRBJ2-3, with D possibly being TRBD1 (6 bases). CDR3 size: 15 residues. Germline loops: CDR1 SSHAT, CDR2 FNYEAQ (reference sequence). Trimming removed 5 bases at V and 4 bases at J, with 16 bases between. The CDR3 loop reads CASSTGMGHADTQYF. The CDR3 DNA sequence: TGTGCCAGCAGCACAGGGATGGGGCACGCAGATACGCAGTATTTT.

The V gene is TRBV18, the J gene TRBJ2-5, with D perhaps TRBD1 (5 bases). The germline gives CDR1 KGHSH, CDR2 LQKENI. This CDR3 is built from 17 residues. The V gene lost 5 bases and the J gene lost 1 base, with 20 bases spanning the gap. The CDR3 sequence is CASSTRHGAAFQETQYF. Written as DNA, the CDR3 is TGTGCCAGCTCAACCCGACATGGGGCCGCGTTCCAAGAGACCCAGTACTTC.

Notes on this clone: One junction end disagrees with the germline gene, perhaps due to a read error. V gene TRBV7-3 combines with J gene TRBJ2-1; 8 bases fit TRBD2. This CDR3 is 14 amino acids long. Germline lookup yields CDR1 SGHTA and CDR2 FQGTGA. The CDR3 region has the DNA TGTTCCAGCAGCTTTCGGGGGGGCCGGAATGAGCAGTTCTTC. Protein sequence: CSSSFRGGRNEQFF.

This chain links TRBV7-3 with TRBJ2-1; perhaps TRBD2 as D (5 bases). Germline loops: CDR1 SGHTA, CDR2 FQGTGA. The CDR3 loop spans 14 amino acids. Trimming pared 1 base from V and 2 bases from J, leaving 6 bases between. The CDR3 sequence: CASSLRGTYNEQFF. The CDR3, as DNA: TGTGCCAGCAGCTTAAGAGGGACCTACAATGAGCAGTTCTTC.

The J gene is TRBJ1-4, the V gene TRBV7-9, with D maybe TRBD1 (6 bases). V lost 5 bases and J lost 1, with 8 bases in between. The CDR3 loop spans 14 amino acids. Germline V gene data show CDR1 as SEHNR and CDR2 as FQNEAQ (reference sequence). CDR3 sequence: CASSQGRTNEKLFF. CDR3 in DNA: TGTGCCAGCAGCCAGGGGCGAACTAATGAAAAACTGTTTTTT. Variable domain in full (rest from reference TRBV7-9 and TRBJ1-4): DTGVSQNPRHKITKRGQNVTFRCDPISEHNRLYWYRQTLGQGPEFLTYFQNEAQLEKSRLLSDRFSAERPKGSFSTLEIQRTEQGDSAMYLCASSQGRTNEKLFFGSGTQLSVL.

CDR3 sequence reads: CARSPKRCRSAYEQYF. The CDR3, as DNA: TGTGCCAGAAGCCCAAAACGTTGTCGTTCGGCCTACGAGCAGTACTTC. The chain is built from TRBV5-3 and TRBJ2-7, with unresolved D. TRBV5-3 is classed as an ORF, of uncertain function. This CDR3 has 16 amino acids. V lost 4 bases, J lost 2 bases, and 19 bases lay in between.

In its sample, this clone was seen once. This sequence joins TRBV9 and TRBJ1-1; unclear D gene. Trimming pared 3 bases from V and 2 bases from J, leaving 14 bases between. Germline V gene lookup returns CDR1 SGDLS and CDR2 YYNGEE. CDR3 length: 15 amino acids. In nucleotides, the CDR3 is TGTGCCAGCAGCGCACACAATGGCCCTAACACTGAAGCTTTCTTT. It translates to CASSAHNGPNTEAFF.

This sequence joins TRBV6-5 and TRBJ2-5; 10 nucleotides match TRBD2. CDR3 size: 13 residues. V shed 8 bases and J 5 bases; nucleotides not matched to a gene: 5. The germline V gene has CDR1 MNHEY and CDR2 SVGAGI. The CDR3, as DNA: TGTGCCAGCGGTTTAGCGGGGGGCGAGACCCAGTACTTC. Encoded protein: CASGLAGGETQYF.

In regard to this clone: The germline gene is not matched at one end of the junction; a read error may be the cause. CDR3 nucleotides: TGTGCCAGCAGCGAGAGGGGGCTAGTTCCCTTC. Translation: CASSERGLVPF. The V call is TRBV7-9, the J call TRBJ1-2, with 7 bases aligning to TRBD1. The CDR3 is made up of 11 amino acids. Germline CDR1 and CDR2: SEHNR and FQNEAQ (reference sequence).

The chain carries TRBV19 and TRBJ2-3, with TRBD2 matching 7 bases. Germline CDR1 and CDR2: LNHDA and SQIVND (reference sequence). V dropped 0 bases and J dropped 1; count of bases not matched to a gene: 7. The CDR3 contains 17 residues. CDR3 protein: CASSIDPGGVGTDTQYF. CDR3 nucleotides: TGTGCCAGTAGTATAGACCCTGGGGGGGTGGGCACAGATACGCAGTATTTT.

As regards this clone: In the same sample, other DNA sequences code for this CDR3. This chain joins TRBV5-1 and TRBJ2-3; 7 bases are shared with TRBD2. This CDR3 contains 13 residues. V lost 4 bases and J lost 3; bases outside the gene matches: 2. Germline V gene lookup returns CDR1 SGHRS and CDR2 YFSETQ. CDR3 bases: TGCGCCAGCAGCCCTAGCGGAACAGATACGCAGTATTTT. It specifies CASSPSGTDTQYF.